This TCR beta chain emerged from a study of T cell responses to AZD1222 COVID-19 vaccine. Generated by immunoSEQ multiplex PCR, the TCRdb table keeps only in-frame clones and is missing some. The sample shows about 42,000 clones, about nine tenths of them seen only once. The CDR3 spans 13 residues. Trimming stripped 5 bases from V and 2 bases from J, with 6 bases between. Germline V gene data show CDR1 as MNHEY and CDR2 as SMNVEV (reference sequence). V and J are TRBV27 and TRBJ2-2; D not resolved. This sequence was found in an adult who received the AZD1222 COVID-19 vaccine. The specimen was peripheral blood, collected 28 days after the second AZD1222 dose. The CDR3 region has the DNA TGTGCCAGCAGTCCAGTTAACACCGGGGAGCTGTTTTTT. It translates to CASSPVNTGELFF.